This T cell receptor beta chain was recovered during a study of OX40 agonist ivuxolimab in advanced cancers. Overall study context: Ivuxolimab, an antibody that agonizes OX40 (CD134), was administered to the patients.

Here immunoSEQ multiplex PCR was the method, and the copy in TCRdb shows in-frame clones only, minus some. The sample holds approximately 82,000 clones; more than 70% are singletons and the top ten take about a tenth. Of note for this clone: No antigen is known for it.

With V trimmed by 8 bases and J by 3 bases, 3 bases remained unmatched. This CDR3 region has 12 residues. Germline V lookup: CDR1 MNHEY, CDR2 SVGAGI. Study observations and caveats: Doses of 0.1 to 3.0 mg/kg were accompanied by clonal expansion of CD4+ and CD8+ blood T cells by week 6.

Sample: CD4+ or CD8+ T cells sorted from blood, taken in a trial of the OX40 agonist ivuxolimab. This chain uses TRBV6-5 with TRBJ1-1; TRBD1 aligns across 7 bases. This TCR was sampled from an adult with an advanced solid tumor such as melanoma, head and neck, liver or kidney cancer. For the CDR3, the DNA is TGTGCCAGCCTAACAGGGGACACTGAAGCTTTCTTT. Its translation: CASLTGDTEAFF.